The text below deals with one T cell receptor beta chain. Germline CDR1 reads MGHDK; CDR2 reads SYGVNS. Trimming took 2 bases from V and 4 from J, leaving 9 bases between them. The CDR3 sequence is 14 residues long. This sample was included in a study of blood T cell repertoires in COVID-19. Across the study: Collection of acute and convalescent COVID-19 samples took place in the United States, Italy and Spain. Nucleic acid was either cDNA or gDNA, and it came from T cells, B-cell-depleted T cells, or PBMCs.

Under the authors' procedure: By means of reference gene primer amplification, nucleated cell counts were estimated. Libraries were prepared by immunoSEQ multiplex PCR; TCRdb keeps only in-frame clonotypes and omits some of them. Clone size and the V and J calls come from that table; the DNA yielded D and trimming. The data hold hundreds of thousands of clones, with roughly 90% observed a single time. The sequencing sample was made of peripheral blood. The J gene is TRBJ2-1, the V gene TRBV25-1; no definite D call. The TCR comes from a man between 18 and 35 years old with active or convalescent COVID-19. The CDR3 is CASSEEVAYNEQFF. Written as DNA, the CDR3 is TGTGCCAGCAGTGAAGAGGTAGCATACAATGAGCAGTTCTTC.